The 26 T cell receptor beta chains reported below all come from one sample, sequenced in a study of OX40 agonist ivuxolimab in advanced cancers. Using immunoSEQ multiplex PCR, the repertoire was profiled, and TCRdb retains in-frame clones only, with some absent. The table includes roughly 22,000 clones, roughly nine tenths detected once. Sequencing was performed on CD4+ or CD8+ T cells sorted from blood, taken in a trial of the OX40 agonist ivuxolimab. The receptor source for this set is an adult with an advanced solid tumor such as melanoma, head and neck, liver or kidney cancer.

This clone was picked up a small number of times. The chain carries TRBV11-2 and TRBJ1-2; perhaps TRBD1 as D (5 bases). Deletions cut 0 bases from V and 0 bases from J, with 11 bases between. CDR1 and CDR2 from the germline V gene are SGHAT and FQNNGV. The CDR3 is 16 residues long. CDR3 bases: TGTGCCAGCAGCTTAGATCAGGGTTCAGCTAACTATGGCTACACCTTC. Its translation: CASSLDQGSANYGYTF.

The rearrangement joins TRBV4-3 to TRBJ2-7; 7 bases fit TRBD2. Per the germline V gene, CDR1 is LGHNA and CDR2 is YSLEER. The CDR3 sequence is 14 residues long. The V gene end was trimmed by 4 bases and the J gene end by 3 bases; junction bases not matched to a gene: 6. This chain's CDR3 is CASSRSGGFYEQYF. The DNA of the CDR3 is TGCGCCAGCAGCCGGTCCGGGGGGTTCTACGAGCAGTACTTC.

This clone was seen a single time. The chain joins TRBV11-2 to TRBJ2-2; no reliable D call. Germline V gives CDR1 SGHAT, CDR2 FQNNGV. CDR3 length equals 15 residues. V was cut by 2 bases and J by 6 bases, with 13 bases left in between. The CDR3 reads CASSLSETRSGELFF. CDR3 nucleotides: TGTGCCAGCAGCTTAAGCGAGACCCGGTCCGGGGAGCTGTTTTTT. Full variable domain (rest looked up from reference TRBV11-2 and TRBJ2-2): EAGVAQSPRYKIIEKRQSVAFWCNPISGHATLYWYQQILGQGPKLLIQFQNNGVVDDSQLPKDRFSAERLKGVDSTLKIQPAKLEDSAVYLCASSLSETRSGELFFGEGSRLTVL.

The chain combines TRBV27 with TRBJ1-1; unclear D gene. The germline CDR1 and CDR2 sequences are MNHEY and SMNVEV (reference sequence). The CDR3 loop spans 14 amino acids. V lost 6 bases to trimming and J lost 1 base, with 12 bases between them. DNA of the CDR3: TGTGCCAGCAGCCCCCCGTGGCCGAACACTGAAGCTTTCTTT. Amino acid sequence: CASSPPWPNTEAFF.

The chain links TRBV4-1 to TRBJ2-7; unclear D gene. The CDR3 consists of 14 residues. V lost 5 bases to trimming and J lost 2 bases, with 13 bases between them. Germline lookup yields CDR1 MGHRA and CDR2 YSYEKL. CDR3 sequence: CASSFGRAAYEQYF. CDR3 in DNA: TGCGCCAGCAGCTTCGGAAGGGCCGCCTACGAGCAGTACTTC.

In its sample, this clone ranks as medium-sized. V usage is TRBV27 and J usage is TRBJ2-1, with D maybe TRBD1 (5 bases). V lost 6 bases and J lost 0, with 12 bases in between. The V gene's germline CDR1 is MNHEY and CDR2 SMNVEV (reference sequence). This CDR3 is 15 amino acids long. The CDR3 here is CASRPRQNSYNEQFF. CDR3 DNA sequence: TGTGCCAGCAGGCCCCGACAGAACTCCTACAATGAGCAGTTCTTC.

The rearrangement joins TRBV5-8 to TRBJ2-1; maybe TRBD2 (6 bases). CDR3 length equals 14 residues. Germline V lookup: CDR1 SGHTS, CDR2 YDEGEE. With 5 bases removed from V and 0 bases from J, the gap between germline ends came to 9 bases. DNA of the CDR3: TGTGCCAGCAGGGGGGGATACTCCTACAATGAGCAGTTCTTC. Its protein product is CASRGGYSYNEQFF.

Points on this clone: Different DNA sequences within this sample yield the same CDR3. This rearrangement joins TRBV2 to TRBJ2-5; 9 bases line up with TRBD2. V lost 3 bases, J lost 5 bases, and 7 bases stayed unmatched. CDR1 and CDR2 (germline): SNHLY, FYNNEI. The CDR3 contains 15 residues. CDR3 sequence reads: CASSDGLAGLETQYF. The CDR3 nucleotides are TGTGCCAGCAGTGATGGGCTAGCGGGATTGGAGACCCAGTACTTC.

This CDR3 is CASSLRGGTYNEQFF. The CDR3 bases are TGTGCCAGCAGCTTGCGGGGAGGGACCTACAATGAGCAGTTCTTC. The chain is built from TRBV11-3 and TRBJ2-1; 7 bases match TRBD2. Losses at the gene ends were 3 bases for V and 2 bases for J; bases not matched to a gene: 4. CDR3 length: 15 residues. CDR1 and CDR2 (germline): SGHNT, YENEEA.

The chain carries TRBV7-6 and TRBJ2-3, with 7 bases that match TRBD2. CDR3 length: 16 amino acids. Trimming cost V 1 base and J 2 bases; bases outside gene matches: 6. Germline CDR1 is SGHVS and CDR2 is FNYEAQ. The CDR3 sequence: CASSLEGSGLTDTQYF. Written as DNA, the CDR3 is TGTGCCAGCAGCTTAGAGGGTAGCGGGCTCACAGATACGCAGTATTTT.

This chain connects TRBV4-1 to TRBJ2-1; D call uncertain. Trimming took off 4 bases at V and 4 bases at J, with 17 bases between the two ends. The CDR3 is 16 residues long. The germline CDR1 and CDR2 sequences are MGHRA and YSYEKL. CDR3 nucleotides: TGCGCCAGCAGCCGAGTTCTTCCTGGCAGTTACAATGAGCAGTTCTTC. Residues: CASSRVLPGSYNEQFF.

The chain employs TRBV2 and TRBJ2-3, with a weak D call TRBD2 (6 bases). The germline V and J ends were trimmed by 2 bases and 0 bases, with 9 bases remaining between them. This CDR3 has 15 amino acids. CDR1 SNHLY and CDR2 FYNNEI come from the germline V gene. For the CDR3, the DNA is TGTGCCAGCAGTGAAATCCTAGCGAGCACAGATACGCAGTATTTT. Translating it yields CASSEILASTDTQYF.

The chain combines TRBV6-5 with TRBJ1-4, with a weak D call TRBD1 (5 bases). The CDR3 contains 15 residues. Germline CDR1 reads MNHEY; CDR2 reads SVGAGI. Trimming stripped 4 bases from V and 10 bases from J, with 19 bases between. The CDR3 here is CASSSMGRHERKLFF. The DNA of the CDR3 is TGTGCCAGCAGTTCAATGGGACGCCATGAAAGAAAACTGTTTTTT.

This clone came up once. V gene TRBV6-6 combines with J gene TRBJ1-1; 7 nucleotides agree with TRBD1. This CDR3 region has 15 residues. J lost 5 bases, V lost 5 bases, and 11 bases had no gene match. Germline CDR1 and CDR2: MNHNY and SVGAGI (reference sequence). The CDR3 bases are TGTGCCAGCAGTCTCTACCCAGGGGGGAGGACTGAAGCTTTCTTT. Amino acid sequence: CASSLYPGGRTEAFF.

This clone was picked up one time. This chain links TRBV27 with TRBJ2-1; D uncertain. The CDR3 has 12 residues. Deletions cut 6 bases from V and 4 bases from J, with 7 bases between. Germline V gene lookup returns CDR1 MNHEY and CDR2 SMNVEV (reference sequence). The CDR3 reads CASRLGYNEQFF. The CDR3 DNA is TGTGCCAGCAGGCTAGGATACAATGAGCAGTTCTTC.

The chain carries TRBV9 and TRBJ2-1; 7 bases align to TRBD2. CDR3 length: 14 amino acids. Trimming removed 2 bases from V and 4 bases from J; junction bases left unmatched: 3. The V gene's germline CDR1 is SGDLS and CDR2 YYNGEE. CDR3 residues: CASSVGGSYNEQFF. The DNA of the CDR3 is TGTGCCAGCAGCGTGGGCGGGAGTTACAATGAGCAGTTCTTC.

The chain combines TRBV5-1 with TRBJ1-5; unclear D gene. The CDR3 contains 15 residues. Trimming took 0 bases from V and 0 from J, leaving 7 bases between them. The germline gives CDR1 SGHRS, CDR2 YFSETQ. In DNA, the CDR3 is TGCGCCAGCAGCTTGGAAGGGTATAGCAATCAGCCCCAGCATTTT. Its protein is CASSLEGYSNQPQHF.

The DNA for the CDR3 is TGTGCCAGCAGGTTAGCGGGAGAAATGAAGACGAGCTCCTACGAGCAGTACTTC. This translates into CASRLAGEMKTSSYEQYF. The chain links TRBV28 to TRBJ2-7; TRBD2 agrees at 9 bases. The CDR3 is made up of 18 amino acids. With 6 bases clipped from V and 0 bases from J, the junction kept 15 bases outside the gene matches. CDR1 is MDHEN, CDR2 SYDVKM, per germline.

The chain employs TRBV7-9 and TRBJ2-2, with TRBD2 identical over 10 bases. This CDR3 has 16 amino acids. CDR1 is SEHNR and CDR2 is FQNEAQ in the germline V gene (reference sequence). V lost 1 base, J lost 4 bases, and 3 bases stayed unmatched. The CDR3, as DNA: TGTGCCAGCAGCTTAGAGGGACTAGCGATCACCGGGGAGCTGTTTTTT. It yields the protein CASSLEGLAITGELFF.

This clone was recorded a few times. The chain has TRBV9 and TRBJ1-5, with D hard to call. This CDR3 is built from 13 residues. Deletions cut 0 bases from V and 7 bases from J, with 8 bases between. Germline CDR1 is SGDLS and CDR2 is YYNGEE. The CDR3 nucleotides are TGTGCCAGCAGCGTAGACGGATGGCAGCCCCAGCATTTT. It codes for CASSVDGWQPQHF.

The V call is TRBV28, the J call TRBJ2-2; TRBD1 or TRBD2 may be the D gene (5 bases each). The CDR3 extends over 15 amino acids. The V and J ends lost 7 bases and 0 bases respectively, with 12 bases between them. Germline lookup yields CDR1 MDHEN and CDR2 SYDVKM. The CDR3 sequence: CASTERGANTGELFF. Here the CDR3 DNA reads TGTGCCAGCACCGAACGGGGCGCGAACACCGGGGAGCTGTTTTTT.

The rearrangement links TRBV4-3 to TRBJ2-1, with 7 bases aligning to TRBD1. The CDR3 runs to 15 residues. Germline V gene data show CDR1 as LGHNA and CDR2 as YSLEER. V shed 1 base and J 0 bases; nucleotides not matched to a gene: 0. This chain's CDR3 is CASSQGDSSYNEQFF. The CDR3 DNA sequence: TGCGCCAGCAGCCAAGGGGACAGCTCCTACAATGAGCAGTTCTTC.

The gene calls are TRBV27 and TRBJ1-6; TRBD1 aligns across 7 bases. With 3 bases clipped from V and 8 bases from J, the junction kept 4 bases outside the gene matches. CDR1 is MNHEY, CDR2 SMNVEV, per germline (reference sequence). This CDR3 has 14 residues. The CDR3 loop is CASSFYRGYSPLHF. As DNA, the CDR3 is TGTGCCAGCAGTTTTTACAGGGGTTATTCACCCCTCCACTTT.

This sequence joins TRBV29-1 and TRBJ2-2; possible D gene TRBD1, 6 bases. Between the trimmed V and J ends, which lost 6 bases and 1 base, there was a span of 9 bases. The CDR3 contains 13 residues. Germline V gene data show CDR1 as SQVTM and CDR2 as ANQGSEA. The CDR3 nucleotides read TGCAGCGTAGAACAGGGGAACACCGGGGAGCTGTTTTTT. Amino acid sequence: CSVEQGNTGELFF.

This chain links TRBV29-1 with TRBJ2-1, with TRBD2 identical over 8 bases. This CDR3 is 15 amino acids long. CDR1 and CDR2 (germline): SQVTM, ANQGSEA. J was trimmed by 9 bases and V by 3 bases; bases with no gene match: 13. DNA of the CDR3: TGCAGCGTTGATGGTTTTGGGACTAGTAACGTTGAGCAGTTCTTC. Translation gives CSVDGFGTSNVEQFF.

This clone was picked up one time. The chain couples TRBV9 to TRBJ2-1; 12 positions agree with TRBD2. The ends lost 0 bases at V and 6 bases at J; junction bases unmatched: 7. Germline V gene data show CDR1 as SGDLS and CDR2 as YYNGEE. The CDR3 covers 17 residues. CDR3 sequence reads: CASSVDSGLAGLNEQFF. For the CDR3, the DNA is TGTGCCAGCAGCGTAGACAGCGGACTAGCGGGACTCAATGAGCAGTTCTTC.